Listed here are 3 T cell receptor beta chains from one sample, sequenced in a study of OX40 agonist ivuxolimab in advanced cancers. Clones were sequenced by immunoSEQ multiplex PCR, and TCRdb holds only the in-frame ones, with some missing. The sample consists of some 83,000 clones, about 93% of them appearing once. The sample consisted of CD4+ or CD8+ T cells sorted from blood, taken in a trial of the OX40 agonist ivuxolimab. Receptors originate from an adult with an advanced solid tumor such as melanoma, head and neck, liver or kidney cancer.

V and J are TRBV27 and TRBJ2-1; 8 nucleotides line up with TRBD1. The CDR3 totals 13 residues. Germline assignment: CDR1 MNHEY and CDR2 SMNVEV (reference sequence). With V trimmed by 5 bases and J by 13 bases, 10 bases remained unmatched. The CDR3 protein is CASSPGTGIIQFF. DNA for the CDR3: TGTGCCAGCAGTCCGGGGACAGGTATTATTCAGTTCTTC.

The V call is TRBV4-1, the J call TRBJ1-3, with D unresolved. The CDR3 spans 13 residues. The germline V gene has CDR1 MGHRA and CDR2 YSYEKL. V gave up 5 bases and J gave up 4 bases, with 9 bases separating them. The CDR3 DNA reads as TGCGCCAGCAGCTCGACTCCGGGAAACACCATATATTTT. It specifies CASSSTPGNTIYF.

The V and J genes are TRBV7-3 and TRBJ2-1; weak D call: TRBD2 (6 bases). CDR3 length equals 16 residues. V was shortened by 5 bases and J by 0 bases, with 14 bases between the two germline ends. Germline V gene sequence: CDR1 SGHTA, CDR2 FQGTGA. The DNA for the CDR3 is TGTGCCAGCAGCATCAGCGGGTCGCTCTCCTACAATGAGCAGTTCTTC. It is translated as CASSISGSLSYNEQFF.